This T cell receptor (beta chain) was profiled in a study of regulatory T cells in long-lasting Graves disease. In building TCR beta libraries, iRepertoire HTBI primers were used together with Arm-PCR of CDR3 regions. From the multiplex PCR reads, TCRdb called clonotypes with MiXCR, one entry per CDR3 protein. The sample shows fewer than 650,000 distinct CDR3 sequences, 16% of them seen only once. Germline CDR1 and CDR2: MNHEY and SMNVEV (reference sequence). The CDR3 length is 21 residues. The V and J ends lost 4 bases and 3 bases, in that order; junction bases with no gene match: 23. Documented time point: newly diagnosed GD, antithyroid drugs for less than 3 months. The TCR library used RNA extracted from PBMCs. Collection of peripheral blood (roughly 9.8 milliliters) was done using EDTA tubes. The sample holds many counts of this clonotype. The same data also went into a second study, on T cells in Graves' hyperthyroidism and ophthalmopathy. That report notes: Exclusions: uncontrolled infection, other autoimmune disease, pregnancy, lactation.

This sequence originates from a man aged 18 to 29 with Graves disease. The sequenced sample was peripheral blood mononuclear cells (PBMCs), obtained at new diagnosis, from a patient treated with antithyroid drugs. The genes are TRBV27 and TRBJ2-2, with 7 bases aligning to TRBD2. The CDR3 bases are TGTGCCAGCAGTTCCCCCCTCACTAGCGCCCTTGGCTCGGGGGACACCGGGGAGCTGTTTTTT. The encoded protein is CASSSPLTSALGSGDTGELFF.